This T cell receptor (beta chain) stems from a study of T cells in Graves' hyperthyroidism and ophthalmopathy. Patients were excluded for uncontrolled infection, other autoimmune disease, pregnancy or lactation. This clonotype appeared a few times. The CDR3 regions of TCR beta were amplified from RNA transcripts. Researchers ran a first-round RT-PCR on the TCR CDR3 using the HTBI primer set. TCRdb re-derived calls from the multiplex PCR reads in MiXCR, one entry per CDR3 protein. The table lists 300,000 to 500,000 distinct CDR3 sequences, 11% to 15% of them singletons. This clonotype originated in a man aged 45-65 years with Graves' ophthalmopathy. The sample was blood.

CDR3 coding DNA: TGTGCCAGCACCCCTAGCGGGGCCAATGAGCAGTTCTTC. It codes for CASTPSGANEQFF. This chain connects TRBV6-1 to TRBJ2-1; 9 nucleotides line up with TRBD2. After removal of 7 bases from V and 6 bases from J, the junction contained 4 bases not matched to a gene. The CDR3 runs 13 residues. Per germline, CDR1 MNHNS and CDR2 SASEGT.